This TCR beta chain emerged from a study of beta chain features in type 1 diabetes. Sorted cells reached over 98% purity in every population. General study results and limits: Naive, central memory and Treg TCRB repertoires appeared more alike in patients than in healthy donors. All four CD4+ subsets from Type 1 diabetes patients carried moderately but significantly shorter TCRB CDR3s.

With respect to this clone: The target antigen is unknown.

The CDR3 length is 13 residues. Germline CDR1 is SGHTA and CDR2 is FQGTGA. V lost 4 bases to trimming and J lost 7 bases, with 10 bases between them. All of the isolated RNA was reverse transcribed, so expressed TCRB transcripts were sequenced. The data were produced by immunoSEQ multiplex PCR, yet TCRdb's version contains in-frame clones alone and is incomplete. The sample holds hundreds of thousands of clones, more than 12% seen once. The sequenced sample was naive CD4+ T cells from blood. The origin of this receptor is a man aged 18 to 30 with type 1 diabetes. The chain couples TRBV7-3 to TRBJ2-2, with unresolved D. The CDR3 DNA sequence: TGTGCCAGCAGCTCTGACCGAGACGGGGAGCTGTTTTTT. Protein product: CASSSDRDGELFF.